Listed here is a single T cell receptor beta chain. Its target is not known. Assay used: immunoSEQ multiplex PCR; TCRdb lists only in-frame clones, some missing. The sample has about 150,000 clones; approximately 86% are singletons. The entry originates in a study of cytomegalovirus exposure and HLA in healthy donors. Study observations and caveats: In vitro, three CMV-associated chains proved specific for CMV antigens. It was 150 to 200 TCR beta chains that were listed as cytomegalovirus-associated.

CDR1 and CDR2 from the germline V gene are GTSNPN and SVGIG (reference sequence). The V gene end was trimmed by 4 bases and the J gene end by 4 bases; junction bases not matched to a gene: 12. The CDR3 covers 16 residues. This TCR derives from a man aged 18 to 29 in good health and CMV-seropositive. The chain joins TRBV30 to TRBJ2-5; 10 nucleotides match TRBD2. The specimen was PBMCs. The CDR3 DNA sequence: TGTGCCTGGATTAGTGGGTTAGCGGGAGGAGGAGAGACCCAGTACTTC. Translating gives CAWISGLAGGGETQYF.